This is a list of T cell receptor beta chains from one sample in a study of CD8 T cells in Susac syndrome. TCRdb reprocessed the immunoSEQ multiplex PCR reads with MiXCR, giving one entry per CDR3 protein. The sample lists 400,000 to 550,000 distinct CDR3 sequences; more than 80% were seen once. The sample taken for sequencing was CD8+ T cells from PBMCs. The receptors come from a human donor with multiple sclerosis. CDR3s leave out the opening cysteine and the closing phenylalanine or tryptophan.

V: TRBV7-8; length: 16; CDR3: ASSLVAGGPKGADTQY
V: TRBV7-8; length: 14; CDR3: ASSLTAGLTYNEQF
V: TRBV27; length: 13; CDR3: ASRIQDGRFDEQF
V: TRBV12-3/TRBV12-4; length: 13; CDR3: ASSLTEVAKNIQY
V: TRBV4-2; length: 12; CDR3: ASSPTRMNTEAF
V: TRBV19; length: 13; CDR3: ASSIPEEGPQPQH
V: TRBV20-1; length: 12; CDR3: SAQSGRNSYEQY
V: TRBV5-4; length: 14; CDR3: ASSLGQGTSTDTQY
V: TRBV2; length: 12; CDR3: ARTGLSGANVLT
V: TRBV4-1; length: 13; CDR3: ASSQDRTTNEKLF
V: TRBV4-1; length: 12; CDR3: ASSQDVYNQPQH
V: TRBV5-6; length: 14; CDR3: ASSFGAEGNTGELF
V: TRBV20-1; length: 14; CDR3: SARDPGLAGDYEQF
V: TRBV12-3/TRBV12-4; length: 12; CDR3: ASRLAGGLDEQF
V: TRBV6-1; length: 15; CDR3: ASSKILAGGLQETQY
V: TRBV20-1; length: 10; CDR3: SARALSPEQY
V: TRBV20-1; length: 12; CDR3: SARGTTGDTEAF
V: TRBV11-3; length: 14; CDR3: ASSLVSTGTYNEQF
V: TRBV28; length: 16; CDR3: ASSSPIPTSGSSDTQY
V: TRBV6-5; length: 16; CDR3: ASSYSMGQGGSGNTIY
V: TRBV30; length: 12; CDR3: AWGTGAGYTEAF
V: TRBV6-1; length: 12; CDR3: ASSEAQGYTEAF
V: TRBV29-1; length: 11; CDR3: SVWTGISYEQY
V: TRBV7-9; length: 12; CDR3: ASSSDGDPYEQH
V: TRBV20-1; length: 12; CDR3: SARAQVTNYGYT
V: TRBV27; length: 11; CDR3: ASSTGATYEQY
V: TRBV20-1; length: 11; CDR3: SAPTGGRETQY
V: TRBV5-6; length: 10; CDR3: ASSFVYNEQF
V: TRBV20-1; length: 12; CDR3: SARGDRLMKNCF